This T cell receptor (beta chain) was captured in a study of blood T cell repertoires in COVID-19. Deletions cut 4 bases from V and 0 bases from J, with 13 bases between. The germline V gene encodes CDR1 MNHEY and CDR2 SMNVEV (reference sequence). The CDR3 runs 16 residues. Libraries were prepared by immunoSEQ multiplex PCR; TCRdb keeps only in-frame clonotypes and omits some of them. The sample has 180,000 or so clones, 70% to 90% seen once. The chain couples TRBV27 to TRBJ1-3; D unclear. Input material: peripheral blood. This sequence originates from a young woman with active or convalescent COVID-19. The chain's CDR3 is CASSSDGRSSGNTIYF. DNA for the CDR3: TGTGCCAGCAGTTCCGACGGTCGGAGCTCTGGAAACACCATATATTTT.